This section outlines one T cell receptor (beta chain) sequence together with its context. The antigen is unknown. TCRdb fed the 5' RACE reads into MiXCR, producing one record per CDR3 protein. The top ten clones hold more than 15% of a sample with about 200,000 distinct CDR3 sequences, roughly 13% of them seen once. This specimen belongs to a study of CD8 T cells in ankylosing spondylitis. General study results and limits: The authors found the disease-linked clones to be CD8+ and relatively rare in peripheral blood.

The V gene lost 0 bases and the J gene lost 6 bases, with 8 bases spanning the gap. This CDR3 comprises 14 residues. Germline V gene lookup returns CDR1 MNHEY and CDR2 SVGAGI. The sequenced sample was blood, either unsorted or a sorted T cell fraction (not recorded which). This TCR derives from a male donor with ankylosing spondylitis or in good health (not recorded which). The chain joins TRBV6-5 to TRBJ2-2, with D hard to call. Here the CDR3 reads CASSYSDLAGELFF. The CDR3 DNA sequence: TGTGCCAGCAGTTACTCAGACCTGGCCGGGGAGCTGTTTTTT.